The TCR beta chain described here comes from a study of PD-1 blockade in classical Hodgkin lymphoma. As for the study in general: Each patient was given nivolumab 3 mg/kg through a vein every 2 weeks. Whole-study findings and limits: The study reported lower baseline TCR diversity in newly diagnosed patients than in healthy donors. With respect to the repertoire differences, their causes, possibly disease activity or prior therapy, remain undefined.

The time point was: cycle 4 day 1 (C4D1), after about 6 weeks of nivolumab. Relapse was seen in all patients after autologous stem cell transplantation, and brentuximab vedotin exposure was variable. Responses achieved at best were complete response, partial response or progressive disease. The CDR3 extends over 12 amino acids. CDR1 is SQVTM, CDR2 ANQGSEA, per germline. The V gene lost 4 bases and the J gene lost 3 bases, with 4 bases spanning the gap. Only in-frame clones appear in the TCRdb table, and some are missing; sequencing was by immunoSEQ multiplex PCR. This sample has around 45,000 clones; around 78% occur once, and the top ten carry around a third. Note on this clone: Its target is not known.

The chain links TRBV29-1 to TRBJ2-6; D unresolved. The sequence came from a human donor with classical Hodgkin lymphoma. The sample in question was peripheral blood mononuclear cells (PBMCs), obtained before the fourth cycle of nivolumab. This CDR3 is CSVGGGANVLTF. The CDR3 DNA reads TGCAGCGTTGGAGGTGGGGCCAACGTCCTGACTTTC. The full variable domain, completed using reference TRBV29-1 and TRBJ2-6, is SAVISQKPSRDICQRGTSLTIQCQVDSQVTMMFWYRQQPGQSLTLIATANQGSEATYESGFVIDKFPISRPNLTFSTLTVSNMSPEDSSIYLCSVGGGANVLTFGAGSRLTVL.